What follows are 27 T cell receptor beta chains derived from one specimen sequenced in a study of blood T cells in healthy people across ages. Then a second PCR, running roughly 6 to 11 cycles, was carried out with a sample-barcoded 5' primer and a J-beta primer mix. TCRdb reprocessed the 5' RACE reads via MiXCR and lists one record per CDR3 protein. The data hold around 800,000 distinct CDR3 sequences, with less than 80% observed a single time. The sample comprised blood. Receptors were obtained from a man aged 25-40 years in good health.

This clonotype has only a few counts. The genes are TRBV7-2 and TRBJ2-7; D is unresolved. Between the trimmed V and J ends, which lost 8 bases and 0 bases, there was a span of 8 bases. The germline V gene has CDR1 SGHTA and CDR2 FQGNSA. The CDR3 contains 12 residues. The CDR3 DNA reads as TGTGCCAGCGGGTCGAGCTCCTACGAGCAGTACTTC. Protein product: CASGSSSYEQYF. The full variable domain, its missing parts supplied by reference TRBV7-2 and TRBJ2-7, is GAGVSQSPSNKVTEKGKDVELRCDPISGHTALYWYRQSLGQGLEFLIYFQGNSAPDKSGLPSDRFSAERTGGSVSTLTIQRTQQEDSAVYLCASGSSSYEQYFGPGTRLTVT.

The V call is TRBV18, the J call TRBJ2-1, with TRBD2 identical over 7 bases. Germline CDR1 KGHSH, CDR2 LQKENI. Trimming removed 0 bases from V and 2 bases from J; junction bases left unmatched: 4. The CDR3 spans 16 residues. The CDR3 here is CASSPPSSGAYNEQFF. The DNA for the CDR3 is TGTGCCAGCTCACCACCGTCCAGCGGGGCCTACAATGAGCAGTTCTTC.

CDR3 amino acids: CAISGRDYQAYEQYF. CDR3 DNA: TGTGCCATCAGCGGCCGGGACTACCAGGCCTACGAGCAGTACTTC. The V and J genes are TRBV10-3 and TRBJ2-4; 7 bases are shared with TRBD2. The DNA end lines up better with TRBJ2-7; the J call may be wrong. The CDR3 loop spans 15 amino acids. Per the germline V gene, CDR1 is ENHRY and CDR2 is SYGVKD.

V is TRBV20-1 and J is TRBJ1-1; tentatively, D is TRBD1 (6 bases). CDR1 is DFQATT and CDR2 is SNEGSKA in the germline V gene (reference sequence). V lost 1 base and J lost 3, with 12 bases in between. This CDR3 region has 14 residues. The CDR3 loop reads CSARAGGADTEAFF. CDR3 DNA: TGCAGTGCTAGAGCCGGGGGCGCTGACACTGAAGCTTTCTTT.

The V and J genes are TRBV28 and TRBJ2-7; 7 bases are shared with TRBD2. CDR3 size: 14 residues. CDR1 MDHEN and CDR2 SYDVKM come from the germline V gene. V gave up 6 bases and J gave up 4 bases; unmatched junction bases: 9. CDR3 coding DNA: TGTGCCAGCAGACGATCGGGGGGTCTGTACGAGCAGTACTTC. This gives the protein CASRRSGGLYEQYF. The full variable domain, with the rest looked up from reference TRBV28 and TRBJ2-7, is DVKVTQSSRYLVKRTGEKVFLECVQDMDHENMFWYRQDPGLGLRLIYFSYDVKMKEKGDIPEGYSVSREKKERFSLILESASTNQTSMYLCASRRSGGLYEQYFGPGTRLTVT.

The CDR3 region is CASSIRLLAGDTDTQYF. The CDR3 DNA reads as TGTGCCAGCAGTATACGACTTTTAGCGGGGGACACAGATACGCAGTATTTT. The rearrangement uses TRBV12-3 or TRBV12-4 and TRBJ2-3; 9 bases are shared with TRBD2. The CDR3 sequence is 17 residues long. V lost 5 bases to trimming and J lost 2 bases; unmatched junction nucleotides: 11.

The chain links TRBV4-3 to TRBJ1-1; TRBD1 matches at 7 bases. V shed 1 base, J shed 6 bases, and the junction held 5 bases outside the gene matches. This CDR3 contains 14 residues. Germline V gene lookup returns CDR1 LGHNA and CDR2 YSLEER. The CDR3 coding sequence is TGCGCCAGCAGCCAAGTGAGGGGGCGTGCTGAAGCTTTCTTT. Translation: CASSQVRGRAEAFF.

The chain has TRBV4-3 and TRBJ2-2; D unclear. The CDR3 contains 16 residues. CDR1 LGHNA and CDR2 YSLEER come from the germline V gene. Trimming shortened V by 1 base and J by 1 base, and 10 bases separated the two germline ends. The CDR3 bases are TGCGCCAGCAGCCAAGCACGATCCGAGAACACCGGGGAGCTGTTTTTT. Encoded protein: CASSQARSENTGELFF.

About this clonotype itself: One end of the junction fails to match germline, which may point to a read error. In DNA, the CDR3 is TGTGCCAGCAGTACCTCCGGGACAACTAACGAAAAACTGTTTTTT. Translation gives CASSTSGTTNEKLFF. The genes are TRBV27 and TRBJ1-4, with D maybe TRBD1 (6 bases). Per the germline V gene, CDR1 is MNHEY and CDR2 is SMNVEV (reference sequence). The CDR3 consists of 15 residues.

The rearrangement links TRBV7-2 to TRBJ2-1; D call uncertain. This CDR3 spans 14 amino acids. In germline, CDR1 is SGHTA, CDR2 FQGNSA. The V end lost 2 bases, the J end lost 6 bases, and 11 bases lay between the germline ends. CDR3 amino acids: CASSLSRASNEQFF. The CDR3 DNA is TGTGCCAGCAGCTTATCGAGAGCCAGCAATGAGCAGTTCTTC.

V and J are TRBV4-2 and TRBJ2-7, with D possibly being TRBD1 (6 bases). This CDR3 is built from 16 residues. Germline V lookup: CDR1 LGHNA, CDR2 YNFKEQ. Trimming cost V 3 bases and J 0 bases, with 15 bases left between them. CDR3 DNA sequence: TGTGCCAGCAGCCACTCGACAGGCTTGAGCTCCTACGAGCAGTACTTC. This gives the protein CASSHSTGLSSYEQYF.

The CDR3 reads CASSQGGFLVGEKLFF. The CDR3, as DNA: TGCGCCAGCAGCCAAGGGGGGTTCCTCGTGGGGGAAAAACTGTTTTTT. The J gene is TRBJ1-4, the V gene TRBV4-3; the D gene is possibly TRBD1 (5 bases). CDR1 LGHNA and CDR2 YSLEER come from the germline V gene. V dropped 1 base and J dropped 8 bases, with 17 bases sitting between them. CDR3 length: 16 residues.

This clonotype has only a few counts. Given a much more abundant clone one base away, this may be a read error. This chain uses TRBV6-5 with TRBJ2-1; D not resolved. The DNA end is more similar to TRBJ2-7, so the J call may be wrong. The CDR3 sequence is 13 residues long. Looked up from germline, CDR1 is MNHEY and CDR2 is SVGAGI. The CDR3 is CASSYDGHNEQYF. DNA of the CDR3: TGTGCCAGCAGTTACGACGGCCACAATGAGCAGTACTTC.

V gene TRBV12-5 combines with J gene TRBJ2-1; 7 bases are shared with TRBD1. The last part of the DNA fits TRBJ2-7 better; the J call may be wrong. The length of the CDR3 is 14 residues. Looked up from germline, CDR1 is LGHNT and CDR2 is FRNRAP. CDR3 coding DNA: TGTGCTAGTGGCGCACAGGGGTGGGTTTACGAGCAGTACTTC. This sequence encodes CASGAQGWVYEQYF.

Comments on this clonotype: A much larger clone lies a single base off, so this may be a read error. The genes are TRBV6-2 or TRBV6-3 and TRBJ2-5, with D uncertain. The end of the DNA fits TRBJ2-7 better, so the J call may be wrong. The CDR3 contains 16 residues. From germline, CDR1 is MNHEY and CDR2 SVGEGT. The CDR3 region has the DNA TGTGCCAGCAGAACCAATCCTGTGGGCTTCCCCTACGAGCAGTACTTC. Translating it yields CASRTNPVGFPYEQYF.

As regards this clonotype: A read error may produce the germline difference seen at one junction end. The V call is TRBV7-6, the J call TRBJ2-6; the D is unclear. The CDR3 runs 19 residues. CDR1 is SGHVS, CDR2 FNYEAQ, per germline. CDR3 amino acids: CTSSLEGGRYSSGANVLTF. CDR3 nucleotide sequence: TGTACCAGCAGCTTAGAAGGTGGCAGGTATAGCTCTGGGGCCAACGTCCTGACTTTC.

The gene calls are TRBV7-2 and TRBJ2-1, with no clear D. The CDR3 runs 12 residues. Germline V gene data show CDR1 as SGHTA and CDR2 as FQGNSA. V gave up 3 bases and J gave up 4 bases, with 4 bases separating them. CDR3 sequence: CASSFIYNEQFF. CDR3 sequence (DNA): TGTGCCAGCAGCTTCATTTACAATGAGCAGTTCTTC.

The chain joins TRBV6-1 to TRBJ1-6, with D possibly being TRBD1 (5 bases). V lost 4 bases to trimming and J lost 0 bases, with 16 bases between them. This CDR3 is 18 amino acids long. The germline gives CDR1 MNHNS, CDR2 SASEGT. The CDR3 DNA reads TGTGCCAGCAGTGCCGGTCGGGGGTCCGGCTCCTATAATTCACCCCTCCACTTT. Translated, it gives CASSAGRGSGSYNSPLHF.

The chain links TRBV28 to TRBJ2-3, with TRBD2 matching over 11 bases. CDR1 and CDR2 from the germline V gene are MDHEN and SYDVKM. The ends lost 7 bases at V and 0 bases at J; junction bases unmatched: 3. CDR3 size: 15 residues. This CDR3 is CASIRLAGSTDTQYF. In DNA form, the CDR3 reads TGTGCCAGCATTCGACTAGCGGGGAGCACAGATACGCAGTATTTT.

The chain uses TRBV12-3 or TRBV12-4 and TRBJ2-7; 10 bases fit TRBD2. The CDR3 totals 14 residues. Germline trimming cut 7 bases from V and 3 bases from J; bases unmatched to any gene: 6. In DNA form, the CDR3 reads TGTGCCAGCAACGCCGGGACTAGCGACTACGAGCAGTACTTC. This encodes CASNAGTSDYEQYF.

The CDR3 coding sequence is TGTGCCAGCAGCGCCCCGGGACTAGTGGAACAAGAGACCCAGTACTTC. Its translation is CASSAPGLVEQETQYF. The rearrangement links TRBV13 to TRBJ2-5; 8 bases agree with TRBD2. The CDR3 has 16 residues. With 5 bases clipped from V and 2 bases from J, the junction kept 10 bases outside the gene matches. The germline gives CDR1 PRHDT, CDR2 FYEKMQ (reference sequence).

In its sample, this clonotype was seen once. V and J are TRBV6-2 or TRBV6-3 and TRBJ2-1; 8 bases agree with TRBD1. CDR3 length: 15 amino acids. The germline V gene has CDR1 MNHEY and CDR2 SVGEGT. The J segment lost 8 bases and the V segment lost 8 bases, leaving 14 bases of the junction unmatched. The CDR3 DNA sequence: TGTGCCAGCGTAAATCCTACAGGGGGTGGGGATGAGCAGTTCTTC. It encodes CASVNPTGGGDEQFF.

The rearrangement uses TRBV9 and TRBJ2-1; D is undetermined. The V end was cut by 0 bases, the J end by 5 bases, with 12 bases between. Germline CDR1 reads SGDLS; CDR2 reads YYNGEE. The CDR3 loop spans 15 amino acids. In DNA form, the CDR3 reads TGTGCCAGCAGCGTAGGGACGGTCAGAGACAATGAGCAGTTCTTC. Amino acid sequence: CASSVGTVRDNEQFF.

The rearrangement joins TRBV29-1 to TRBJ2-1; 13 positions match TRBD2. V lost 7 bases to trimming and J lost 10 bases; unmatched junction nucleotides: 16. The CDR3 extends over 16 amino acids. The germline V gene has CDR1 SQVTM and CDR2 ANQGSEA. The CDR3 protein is CSAAGLAGIPVREQFF. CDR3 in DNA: TGCAGCGCCGCGGGACTAGCGGGGATTCCCGTCAGAGAGCAGTTCTTC.

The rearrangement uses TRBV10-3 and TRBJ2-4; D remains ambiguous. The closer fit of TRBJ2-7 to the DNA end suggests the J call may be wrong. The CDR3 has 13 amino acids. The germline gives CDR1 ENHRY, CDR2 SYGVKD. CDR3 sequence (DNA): TGTGCCATCAGTGAGCCAGAGACCTACGAGCAGTACTTC. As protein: CAISEPETYEQYF.

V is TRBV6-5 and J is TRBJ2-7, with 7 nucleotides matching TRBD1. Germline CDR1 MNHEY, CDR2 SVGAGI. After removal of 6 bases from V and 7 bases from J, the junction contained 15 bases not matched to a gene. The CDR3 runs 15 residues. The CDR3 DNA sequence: TGTGCCAGCAGCCCAGGGCAGGGGGAGTACAATGAGCAGTACTTC. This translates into CASSPGQGEYNEQYF.

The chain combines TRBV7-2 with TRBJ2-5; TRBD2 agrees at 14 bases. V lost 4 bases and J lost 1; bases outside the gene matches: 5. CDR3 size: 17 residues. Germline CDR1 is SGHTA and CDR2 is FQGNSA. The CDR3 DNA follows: TGTGCCAGCAGCTCCGGACTAGCGGGGGGATTCCAAGAGACCCAGTACTTC. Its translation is CASSSGLAGGFQETQYF.